The clone carrying this TCR beta chain was picked up one time. Its antigen is still unknown. These data are taken from a study of CD8+ T cells in alopecia areata. In the study overall: Tofacitinib therapy took 6 to 18 months; 6 months off drug came after.

After isolation, RNA underwent reverse transcription to generate cDNA as the sequencing template. Clones were sequenced by immunoSEQ multiplex PCR, and TCRdb holds only the in-frame ones, with some missing. The table lists 90,000 or so clones, 44% of them singletons, with less than 20% in the top ten. This CDR3 contains 14 residues. The germline V gene encodes CDR1 SGHDT and CDR2 YYEEEE. With V trimmed by 4 bases and J by 7 bases, 10 bases remained unmatched. Whole-study results and caveats: The presence of one nonresponder keeps the tie between baseline CD8+ expansion and response uncertain. Persistence in scalp and blood during tofacitinib was observed for many expanded lesional clones.

Stated treatment: oral pan-JAK inhibitor, 5-10 mg twice daily. Those with alopecia areata gave lesional scalp punch biopsies and peripheral blood. This chain connects TRBV5-6 to TRBJ1-1; 7 bases are a match to TRBD1. The input for sequencing was CD8+ T cells sorted from blood, taken at week 24, from a patient treated with tofacitinib. This TCR derives from a human donor with alopecia areata. CDR3 nucleotides: TGTGCCAGCAGCCTAACACCCGGGACAGTTGAAGCTTTCTTT. The encoded protein is CASSLTPGTVEAFF.